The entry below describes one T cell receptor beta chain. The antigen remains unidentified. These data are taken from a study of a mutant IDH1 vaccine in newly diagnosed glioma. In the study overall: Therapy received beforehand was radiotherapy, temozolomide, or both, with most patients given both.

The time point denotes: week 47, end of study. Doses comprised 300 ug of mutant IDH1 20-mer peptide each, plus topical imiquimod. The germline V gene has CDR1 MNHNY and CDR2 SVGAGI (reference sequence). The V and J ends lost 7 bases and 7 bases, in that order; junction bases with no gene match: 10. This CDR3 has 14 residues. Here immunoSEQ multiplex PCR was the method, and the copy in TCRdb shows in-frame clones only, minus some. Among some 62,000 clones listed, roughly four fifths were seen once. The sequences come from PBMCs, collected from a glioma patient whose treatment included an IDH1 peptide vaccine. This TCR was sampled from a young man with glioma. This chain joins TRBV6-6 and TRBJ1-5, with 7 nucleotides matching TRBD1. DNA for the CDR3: TGTGCCAGCACATCGGGGACAGTGAAGCAGCCCCAGCATTTT. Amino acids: CASTSGTVKQPQHF.